This TCR beta chain was recorded in a study of T cells in Graves' hyperthyroidism and ophthalmopathy. Trimming cost V 2 bases and J 4 bases, with 11 bases left between them. Germline CDR1 LGHDT, CDR2 YNNKEL (reference sequence). The CDR3 length is 14 residues. This clonotype was counted at least ten times. Authors of the study amplified TCR beta CDR3 regions from RNA transcripts. Carried out on the TCR CDR3, a first-round RT-PCR used the HTBI primer set. TCRdb called the multiplex PCR reads again in MiXCR, with one record for every CDR3 protein. The sample has roughly 400,000 distinct CDR3 sequences, around an eighth seen once; the top ten hold 28%.

The rearrangement uses TRBV3-1 and TRBJ1-1, with D hard to call. The sequenced sample was blood. The clonotype comes from a man between 45 and 60 years old with Graves' ophthalmopathy. The DNA of the CDR3 is TGTGCCAGCAGCCAACCCCCCTCGGCCACTGAAGCTTTCTTT. It encodes CASSQPPSATEAFF.